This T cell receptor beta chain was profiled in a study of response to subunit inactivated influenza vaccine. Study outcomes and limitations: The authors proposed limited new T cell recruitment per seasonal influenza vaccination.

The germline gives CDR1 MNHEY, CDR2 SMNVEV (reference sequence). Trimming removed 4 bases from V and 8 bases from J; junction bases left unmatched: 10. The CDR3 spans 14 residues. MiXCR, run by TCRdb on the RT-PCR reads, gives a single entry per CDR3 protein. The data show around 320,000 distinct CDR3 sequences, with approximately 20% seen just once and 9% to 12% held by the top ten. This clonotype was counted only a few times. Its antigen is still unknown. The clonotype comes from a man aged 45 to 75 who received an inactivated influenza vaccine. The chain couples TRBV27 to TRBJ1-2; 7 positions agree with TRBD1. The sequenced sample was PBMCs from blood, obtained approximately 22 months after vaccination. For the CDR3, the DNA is TGTGCCAGCAGTTGGGGTCAGGGGGTGTTCGGCTACACCTTC. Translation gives CASSWGQGVFGYTF.